Listed below are T cell receptor beta chains from one sample, sequenced in a study of blood T cell repertoires in COVID-19. Assay used: immunoSEQ multiplex PCR; TCRdb lists only in-frame clones, some missing. In the table there are about 430,000 clones, over 75% of which are singletons. The sample taken for sequencing was PBMCs or T cells enriched from blood (not recorded which). The origin of the receptors is a young woman who had been exposed to COVID-19. Both conserved end residues are part of each CDR3. The D gene is left open where the match is weak. Clone size appears in some rows only: once, few, many, or a class for an expanded clone.

d_call cdr3_length j_call clone_size v_call cdr3_aa cdr3_nt
NA 14 TRBJ2-7 NA TRBV29-1 CSALPQTADYEQYF TGCAGCGCCCTACCTCAGACAGCCGACTACGAGCAGTACTTC
TRBD1 17 TRBJ1-5 once TRBV3-1/TRBV3-2 CASSPRTGTGSYQPQHF TGTGCCAGCAGCCCCCGGACAGGGACAGGGTCGTATCAGCCCCAGCATTTT
NA 13 TRBJ1-6 NA TRBV7-2 CASSLGSAAPLHF TGTGCCAGCAGCTTAGGCTCCGCAGCACCCCTCCACTTT
TRBD2 16 TRBJ2-3 NA TRBV2 CASSLTSGGSTDTQYF TGTGCCAGCAGCCTTACTAGCGGGGGCAGCACAGATACGCAGTATTTT
TRBD1 16 TRBJ2-3 NA TRBV28 CASSLGAGTGTDTQYF TGTGCCAGCAGTTTAGGGGCCGGGACAGGAACAGATACGCAGTATTTT
NA 13 TRBJ1-2 NA TRBV28 CASSDGTYYGYTF TGTGCCAGCAGTGACGGGACTTACTATGGCTACACCTTC
NA 14 TRBJ2-2 few TRBV6-2/TRBV6-3 CASSFLSATGELFF TGTGCCAGCAGTTTCCTTAGTGCCACCGGGGAGCTGTTTTTT
TRBD2 16 TRBJ2-1 once TRBV3-1/TRBV3-2 CASSQKLAVSYNEQFF TGTGCCAGCAGCCAAAAACTAGCGGTCTCCTACAATGAGCAGTTCTTC
TRBD2 16 TRBJ2-1 NA TRBV3-1/TRBV3-2 CASRGLVAGVRNEQFF TGTGCCAGCAGGGGGTTGGTAGCGGGAGTTAGGAATGAGCAGTTCTTC
NA 13 TRBJ2-7 NA TRBV6-5 CASNSGNSYEQYF TGTGCCAGCAACTCTGGTAACTCCTACGAGCAGTACTTC
TRBD2 15 TRBJ2-1 NA TRBV7-6 CASSSGTSGYNEQFF TGTGCCAGCAGCTCCGGGACTAGCGGATACAATGAGCAGTTCTTC
NA 11 TRBJ2-1 NA TRBV12-3/TRBV12-4 CASSLGRDAFF TGTGCCAGCAGTTTAGGGAGGGACGCGTTCTTC
TRBD1 14 TRBJ2-7 NA TRBV27 CASSLGQGGYEQYF TGTGCCAGCAGTTTGGGACAGGGGGGCTACGAGCAGTACTTC
NA 12 TRBJ1-4 NA TRBV30 CAWRDSAATLFF TGTGCCTGGAGGGACAGCGCCGCAACCCTGTTTTTT
TRBD1 16 TRBJ2-7 few TRBV28 CASSPPRQGDHYEQYF TGTGCCAGCAGTCCCCCCCGACAGGGGGATCACTACGAGCAGTACTTC
NA 14 TRBJ2-5 NA TRBV6-1 CASSEDLFQETQYF TGTGCCAGCAGTGAAGATCTTTTCCAAGAGACCCAGTACTTC
TRBD1 16 TRBJ2-7 NA TRBV30 CAWTGGRQGRSYEQYF TGTGCCTGGACCGGTGGCCGACAGGGTCGGTCCTACGAGCAGTACTTC
NA 14 TRBJ1-2 NA TRBV7-2 CASSKSGGPYGYTF TGTGCCAGCAGCAAAAGCGGGGGCCCCTATGGCTACACCTTC
TRBD1 15 TRBJ1-1 once TRBV4-3 CASSHSGQGGTEAFF TGCGCCAGCAGCCACTCAGGACAGGGGGGAACTGAAGCTTTCTTT
NA 14 TRBJ2-2 NA TRBV7-9 CASSLSADTGELFF TGTGCCAGCAGCTTATCGGCGGACACCGGGGAGCTGTTTTTT
NA 12 TRBJ2-7 NA TRBV3-1/TRBV3-2 CASGRPGLKQYF TGTGCCAGCGGCCGACCAGGTTTGAAGCAGTACTTC
TRBD2 15 TRBJ2-7 few TRBV28 CASTLIAGGSYEQYF TGTGCCAGCACCTTAATAGCGGGAGGTTCCTACGAGCAGTACTTC
NA 14 TRBJ2-5 NA TRBV11-2 CASSSWTEQETQYF TGTGCCAGCAGCTCATGGACAGAGCAAGAGACCCAGTACTTC
NA 14 TRBJ2-2 NA TRBV29-1 CSVRGKDYTGELFF TGCAGCGTTCGTGGTAAAGACTACACCGGGGAGCTGTTTTTT
TRBD1 16 TRBJ1-1 few TRBV5-1 CASSLEGTGLNTEAFF TGCGCCAGCAGCTTGGAAGGGACAGGGCTGAACACTGAAGCTTTCTTT
NA 16 TRBJ1-4 NA TRBV4-2 CASSQEGGPFNEKLFF TGTGCCAGCAGCCAAGAAGGGGGACCCTTTAATGAAAAACTGTTTTTT
TRBD1 15 TRBJ1-2 few TRBV29-1 CSDGDRVCSVYGYTF TGCAGCGACGGTGACAGGGTTTGTAGTGTCTATGGCTACACCTTC
NA 13 TRBJ2-5 once TRBV7-2 CASSLGLAETQYF TGTGCCAGCAGCTTAGGCCTAGCGGAGACCCAGTACTTC
TRBD2 18 TRBJ2-7 NA TRBV18 CASSPLFPGTSGHYEQYF TGTGCCAGCTCACCCCTTTTTCCCGGGACTAGCGGGCACTACGAGCAGTACTTC
NA 13 TRBJ2-3 NA TRBV19 CASFDRSTDTQYF TGTGCCAGTTTTGACAGAAGCACAGATACGCAGTATTTT
TRBD1 15 TRBJ1-5 NA TRBV28 CASGQGAVGNQPQHF TGTGCCAGCGGTCAGGGGGCGGTGGGGAATCAGCCCCAGCATTTT
NA 17 TRBJ2-3 NA TRBV7-3 CASSLMVGGVKSDTQYF TGTGCCAGCAGCTTAATGGTTGGCGGGGTGAAGTCGGATACGCAGTATTTT
TRBD1 18 TRBJ1-2 NA TRBV4-1 CASSQDRGTGGKLRGYTF TGCGCCAGCAGCCAAGATCGCGGCACAGGGGGCAAGCTTCGAGGCTACACCTTC
TRBD2 16 TRBJ2-1 NA TRBV11-2 CASSFALAGVYNEQFF TGTGCCAGCAGCTTCGCGCTAGCGGGGGTATACAATGAGCAGTTCTTC
TRBD1 15 TRBJ2-1 NA TRBV7-9 CASSWQGASYNEQFF TGTGCCAGCAGCTGGCAGGGGGCATCCTACAATGAGCAGTTCTTC
NA 16 TRBJ2-1 NA TRBV5-3 CARSFRGPLSYNEQFF TGTGCCAGAAGCTTTCGGGGTCCACTCTCCTACAATGAGCAGTTCTTC
NA 14 TRBJ2-1 NA TRBV6-2/TRBV6-3 CASSYSRGFGEQFF TGTGCCAGCAGTTACTCGCGAGGGTTCGGGGAGCAGTTCTTC
TRBD2 16 TRBJ2-7 NA TRBV7-8 CASSLGASGSSIEQYF TGTGCCAGCAGCTTAGGGGCTAGCGGGAGTTCGATCGAGCAGTACTTC
NA 13 TRBJ1-4 NA TRBV5-1 CASSWGPNEKLFF TGCGCCAGCAGCTGGGGGCCTAATGAAAAACTGTTTTTT
NA 12 TRBJ2-7 NA TRBV2 CASLTADYEQYF TGTGCCAGCCTTACAGCTGACTACGAGCAGTACTTC
TRBD1 17 TRBJ1-4 NA TRBV4-3 CASSQRRDRGQYEKLFF TGCGCCAGCAGCCAACGAAGGGACAGGGGGCAATACGAAAAACTGTTTTTT
TRBD2 15 TRBJ2-7 NA TRBV4-1 CASSQEGLAAYEQYF TGCGCCAGCAGCCAAGAAGGACTAGCGGCCTACGAGCAGTACTTC
TRBD2 16 TRBJ2-5 NA TRBV7-2 CASSPGLARRQETQYF TGTGCCAGCAGCCCGGGACTAGCTCGGAGACAAGAGACCCAGTACTTC
NA 14 TRBJ2-7 NA TRBV27 CASKRAAADYEQYF TGTGCCAGCAAAAGAGCCGCGGCGGATTACGAGCAGTACTTC
NA 17 TRBJ1-4 once TRBV10-3 CAISTDSPKHTNEKLFF TGTGCCATCAGTACGGACAGCCCCAAGCATACTAATGAAAAACTGTTTTTT
NA 17 TRBJ2-2 NA TRBV5-1 CASSTTLNILAIGELFF TGCGCCAGCAGCACAACCCTGAATATCCTAGCGATCGGGGAGCTGTTTTTT
NA 11 TRBJ1-1 NA TRBV20-1 CSAPVTTEAFF TGCAGTGCTCCGGTAACCACTGAAGCTTTCTTT
NA 13 TRBJ1-5 NA TRBV20-1 CSASSGVNQPQHF TGCAGTGCTAGTTCCGGGGTCAATCAGCCCCAGCATTTT
NA 14 TRBJ1-1 NA TRBV9 CASSPGQTNTEAFF TGTGCCAGCAGCCCCGGACAGACGAACACTGAAGCTTTCTTT
NA 14 TRBJ2-3 NA TRBV29-1 CSVDAGGAQDTQYF TGCAGCGTCGATGCCGGTGGGGCCCAAGATACGCAGTATTTT
TRBD1 17 TRBJ2-3 NA TRBV7-6 CASSQTPGQGVSDTQYF TGTGCCAGCAGCCAAACTCCGGGACAGGGGGTTTCAGATACGCAGTATTTT
NA 12 TRBJ2-2 NA TRBV29-1 CSVVARTGELFF TGCAGCGTTGTTGCGAGGACCGGGGAGCTGTTTTTT
TRBD2 18 TRBJ2-1 NA TRBV11-2 CASSLGSGLAVWGNEQFF TGTGCCAGCAGCTTAGGATCGGGACTAGCGGTTTGGGGGAATGAGCAGTTCTTC
NA 15 TRBJ1-5 NA TRBV6-6 CASSYTPSGNQPQHF TGTGCCAGCAGTTACACGCCCTCGGGCAATCAGCCCCAGCATTTT
TRBD2 14 TRBJ2-7 once TRBV28 CASSKGLAGLEQYF TGTGCCAGCAGTAAAGGACTAGCGGGATTGGAGCAGTACTTC
TRBD2 14 TRBJ2-7 NA TRBV7-6 CASTPGLAGYEQYF TGTGCCAGCACACCGGGACTAGCGGGCTACGAGCAGTACTTC
TRBD2 16 TRBJ2-4 NA TRBV5-1 CASSFESALAGNIQYF TGCGCCAGCAGCTTCGAATCGGCTCTAGCGGGGAACATTCAGTACTTC
NA 12 TRBJ1-1 NA TRBV28 CASSPTAREAFF TGTGCCAGCAGTCCGACTGCACGTGAAGCTTTCTTT
NA 12 TRBJ2-7 NA TRBV5-4 CASSNSTYEQYF TGTGCCAGCAGTAACAGCACCTACGAGCAGTACTTC